A single sample is the source of the 21 T cell receptor beta chains below, sequenced in a study of T cell responses to AZD1222 COVID-19 vaccine. TCRdb keeps only in-frame clones here, not all; method: immunoSEQ multiplex PCR. The sample holds 100,000 to 150,000 clones, around 86% seen once. The sample consisted of peripheral blood, taken 28 days after the second AZD1222 dose. These receptors were taken from an adult who received the AZD1222 COVID-19 vaccine.

The chain links TRBV14 to TRBJ2-7; D remains ambiguous. Germline CDR1 and CDR2: SGHDN and FVKESK. The CDR3 extends over 16 amino acids. V lost 1 base, J lost 3 bases, and 16 bases lay in between. The CDR3 DNA is TGTGCCAGCAGCCAAGTTGGGTCAGGTTCCGTCTACGAGCAGTACTTC. Translation: CASSQVGSGSVYEQYF.

The chain has TRBV6-1 and TRBJ1-1, with TRBD1 matching over 10 bases. CDR3 size: 14 residues. Germline V CDR1 and CDR2: MNHNS, SASEGT. After removal of 1 base from V and 4 bases from J, the junction contained 0 bases not matched to a gene. The CDR3 DNA reads TGTGCCAGCAGTGAAGGGACAGGGGGCACTGAAGCTTTCTTT. Amino acid sequence: CASSEGTGGTEAFF.

This chain uses TRBV12-3 or TRBV12-4 with TRBJ1-5, with D tentatively TRBD1 (6 bases). Trimming took off 4 bases at V and 6 bases at J, with 10 bases between the two ends. The CDR3 runs to 13 residues. The CDR3 DNA reads as TGTGCCAGCAGTTCGGGGGCTCTTCAGCCCCAGCATTTT. The encoded protein is CASSSGALQPQHF.

The V and J genes are TRBV28 and TRBJ1-2; 7 bases map to TRBD1. From germline, CDR1 is MDHEN and CDR2 SYDVKM. The CDR3 covers 15 residues. J lost 6 bases, V lost 5 bases, and 12 bases had no gene match. The CDR3 DNA reads TGTGCCAGCAGTACAACTCAGGGGGGGATTGATGGCTACACCTTC. It encodes CASSTTQGGIDGYTF.

This chain uses TRBV6-5 with TRBJ1-6, with 11 bases lining up with TRBD1. CDR1 is MNHEY and CDR2 is SVGAGI in the germline V gene. Trimming cost V 6 bases and J 9 bases; bases outside gene matches: 4. The CDR3 has 14 residues. CDR3: CASSSDRGLSPLHF. The CDR3 DNA follows: TGTGCCAGCAGCTCGGACAGGGGGCTTTCACCCCTCCACTTT.

V gene TRBV7-3 combines with J gene TRBJ2-7; weak D call: TRBD2 (6 bases). This CDR3 region has 15 residues. Germline CDR1 reads SGHTA; CDR2 reads FQGTGA. V was clipped by 1 base and J by 6 bases, with 16 bases between them. CDR3 in amino acids: CASSLNLAGWGEQYF. The CDR3 bases are TGTGCCAGCAGCTTAAATCTGGCGGGGTGGGGCGAGCAGTACTTC.

The chain is built from TRBV2 and TRBJ1-5; no reliable D call. Germline CDR1 and CDR2: SNHLY and FYNNEI. V was clipped by 8 bases and J by 7 bases, with 18 bases between them. This CDR3 has 14 amino acids. Here the CDR3 DNA reads TGTGCCAGCGTTGAGGTCCGCAGCGGCCAGCCCCAGCATTTT. The encoded protein is CASVEVRSGQPQHF. The full variable domain, with the rest looked up from reference TRBV2 and TRBJ1-5, is EPEVTQTPSHQVTQMGQEVILRCVPISNHLYFYWYRQILGQKVEFLVSFYNNEISEKSEIFDDQFSVERPDGSNFTLKIRSTKLEDSAMYFCASVEVRSGQPQHFGDGTRLSIL.

This clone was detected once. CDR3 protein: CASSRRQGTNEKLFF. The CDR3 bases are TGTGCCAGCAGCAGGAGACAGGGCACTAATGAAAAACTGTTTTTT. The chain combines TRBV3-1 (or the pseudogene TRBV3-2) with TRBJ1-4, with TRBD1 matching over 7 bases. The junction had 5 bases not matched to a gene; V was cut back by 5 bases and J by 2 bases. This CDR3 has 15 amino acids. Looked up from germline, CDR1 is LGHDT and CDR2 is YNNKEL (reference sequence).

This chain connects TRBV24-1 to TRBJ1-4; a weak D match, TRBD1 (5 bases). Per the germline V gene, CDR1 is KGHDR and CDR2 is SFDVKD. The CDR3 extends over 13 amino acids. The germline V and J ends were trimmed by 9 bases and 5 bases, with 12 bases remaining between them. The CDR3 DNA reads TGTGCCACCGAGAAAGAGGGGAATGAAAAACTGTTTTTT. The encoded protein is CATEKEGNEKLFF.

The gene calls are TRBV3-1 (or the pseudogene TRBV3-2) and TRBJ1-2; possible D gene TRBD1, 5 bases. The CDR3 is 14 amino acids. V was trimmed by 5 bases and J by 9 bases, leaving 19 bases between them. Per germline, CDR1 LGHDT and CDR2 YNNKEL (reference sequence). The CDR3 is CASSEGTTLGSYTF. In nucleotides, the CDR3 is TGTGCCAGCAGCGAAGGGACGACCCTAGGCAGCTACACCTTC.

This clone has only a few counts. V usage is TRBV7-8 and J usage is TRBJ2-2; possibly TRBD2 for D (6 bases). Germline V gene lookup returns CDR1 SGHVS and CDR2 FQNEAQ. This CDR3 comprises 14 residues. Trimming took 5 bases from V and 3 from J, leaving 10 bases between them. The DNA for the CDR3 is TGTGCCAGCAGCGCATGGGGGGACACCGGGGAGCTGTTTTTT. Amino acids: CASSAWGDTGELFF.

The chain has TRBV5-1 and TRBJ2-5; D perhaps matches TRBD2 (6 bases). CDR1 and CDR2 from the germline V gene are SGHRS and YFSETQ. Between the trimmed V and J ends, which lost 1 base and 5 bases, there was a span of 9 bases. The CDR3 totals 13 residues. CDR3: CASSLNSGETQYF. The CDR3 DNA is TGCGCCAGCAGCTTGAACAGCGGGGAGACCCAGTACTTC.

The chain couples TRBV7-9 to TRBJ2-3; TRBD2 matches at 11 bases. Germline lookup yields CDR1 SEHNR and CDR2 FQNEAQ (reference sequence). The CDR3 totals 13 residues. This CDR3 is CARGTSGGDTQYF. Here the CDR3 DNA reads TGTGCAAGGGGGACTAGCGGCGGAGATACGCAGTATTTT.

V is TRBV14 and J is TRBJ1-3; D is undetermined. V was trimmed by 4 bases and J by 8 bases, leaving 9 bases between them. CDR3 length: 12 amino acids. Germline V CDR1 and CDR2: SGHDN, FVKESK. In nucleotides, the CDR3 is TGTGCCAGCAGCCGCTACTTGGACACCATATATTTT. Translated: CASSRYLDTIYF.

V usage is TRBV6-4 and J usage is TRBJ1-6; D remains ambiguous. The CDR3 spans 19 residues. Germline V gene sequence: CDR1 MRHNA, CDR2 SNTAGT. Deletions cut 3 bases from V and 3 bases from J, with 21 bases between. The CDR3: CASSDKFGPREDYNSPLHF. CDR3 sequence (DNA): TGTGCCAGCAGTGATAAGTTTGGGCCCCGCGAAGACTATAATTCACCCCTCCACTTT.

This chain links TRBV19 with TRBJ1-5, with a weak D call TRBD1 (5 bases). The CDR3 is 15 residues long. Germline V gives CDR1 LNHDA, CDR2 SQIVND (reference sequence). The ends were cut back, 5 bases at V and 3 bases at J, with 14 bases in the middle. The CDR3 DNA reads TGTGCCAGTAGTGCTGGGGGAGGGGCCAATCAGCCCCAGCATTTT. This encodes CASSAGGGANQPQHF.

The genes are TRBV13 and TRBJ1-5; D unresolved. The CDR3 runs to 14 residues. Trimming took 0 bases from V and 1 from J, leaving 4 bases between them. In germline, CDR1 is PRHDT, CDR2 FYEKMQ (reference sequence). CDR3 coding DNA: TGTGCCAGCAGCTTAGGCCTGAGCAATCAGCCCCAGCATTTT. Translated, it gives CASSLGLSNQPQHF.

This chain uses TRBV24-1 with TRBJ1-2; no firm D call. V was clipped by 4 bases and J by 4 bases, with 6 bases between them. The germline V gene has CDR1 KGHDR and CDR2 SFDVKD. The CDR3 has 12 amino acids. The CDR3 coding sequence is TGTGCCACCAGTGAATGGAGCTATGGCTACACCTTC. Amino acid sequence: CATSEWSYGYTF.

The chain employs TRBV6-5 and TRBJ1-5; 10 bases are shared with TRBD1. The CDR3 totals 15 residues. The V gene end was trimmed by 6 bases and the J gene end by 7 bases; junction bases not matched to a gene: 9. The germline V gene encodes CDR1 MNHEY and CDR2 SVGAGI. The CDR3 DNA sequence: TGTGCCAGCAGCGATCGGACAGGGGGGTACCAGCCCCAGCATTTT. This gives the protein CASSDRTGGYQPQHF.

The rearrangement uses TRBV7-9 and TRBJ2-1, with D unclear. Germline values: CDR1 SEHNR, CDR2 FQNEAQ (reference sequence). Trimming shortened V by 5 bases and J by 2 bases, and 13 bases separated the two germline ends. The CDR3 runs 15 residues. The CDR3 sequence: CASSPGQVTYNEQFF. CDR3 nucleotide sequence: TGTGCCAGCAGCCCCGGGCAGGTTACCTACAATGAGCAGTTCTTC.

This clone was seen a single time. This sequence joins TRBV13 and TRBJ2-5; D is tentatively TRBD1 or TRBD2 (6 bases each). Per the germline V gene, CDR1 is PRHDT and CDR2 is FYEKMQ (reference sequence). With 3 bases removed from V and 7 bases from J, the gap between germline ends came to 21 bases. This CDR3 spans 16 amino acids. As DNA, the CDR3 is TGTGCCAGCAGCTTCGCACGACAGGTCCCGGAGGGGACCCAGTACTTC. Translation: CASSFARQVPEGTQYF.